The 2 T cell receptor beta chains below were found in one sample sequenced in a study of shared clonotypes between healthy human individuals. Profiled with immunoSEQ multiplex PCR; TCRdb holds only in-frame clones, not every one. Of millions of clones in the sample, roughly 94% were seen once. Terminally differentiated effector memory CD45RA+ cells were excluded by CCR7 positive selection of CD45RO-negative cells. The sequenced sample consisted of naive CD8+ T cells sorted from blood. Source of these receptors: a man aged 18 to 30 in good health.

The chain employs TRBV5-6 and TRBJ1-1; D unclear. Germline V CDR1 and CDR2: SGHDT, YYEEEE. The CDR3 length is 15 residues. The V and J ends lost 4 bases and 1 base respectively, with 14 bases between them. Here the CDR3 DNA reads TGTGCCAGCAGCGTGACGGACGGAGAGAACACTGAAGCTTTCTTT. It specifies CASSVTDGENTEAFF.

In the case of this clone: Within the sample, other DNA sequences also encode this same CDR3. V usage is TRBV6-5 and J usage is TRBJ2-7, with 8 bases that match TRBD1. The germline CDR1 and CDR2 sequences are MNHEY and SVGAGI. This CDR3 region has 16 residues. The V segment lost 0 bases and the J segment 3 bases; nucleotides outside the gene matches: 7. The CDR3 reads CASSYSTGEAFYEQYF. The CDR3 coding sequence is TGTGCCAGCAGTTACTCGACAGGGGAGGCCTTCTACGAGCAGTACTTC.